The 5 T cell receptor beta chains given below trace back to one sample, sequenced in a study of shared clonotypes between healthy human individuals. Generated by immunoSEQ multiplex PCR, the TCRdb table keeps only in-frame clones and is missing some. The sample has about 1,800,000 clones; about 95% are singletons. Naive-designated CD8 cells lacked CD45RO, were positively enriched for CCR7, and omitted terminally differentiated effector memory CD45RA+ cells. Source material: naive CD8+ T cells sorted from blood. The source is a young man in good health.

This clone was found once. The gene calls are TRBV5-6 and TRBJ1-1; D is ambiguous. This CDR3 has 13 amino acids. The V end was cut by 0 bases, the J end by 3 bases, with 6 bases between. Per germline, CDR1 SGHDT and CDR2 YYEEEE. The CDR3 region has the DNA TGTGCCAGCAGCTTGGACCTTGACACTGAAGCTTTCTTT. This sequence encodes CASSLDLDTEAFF.

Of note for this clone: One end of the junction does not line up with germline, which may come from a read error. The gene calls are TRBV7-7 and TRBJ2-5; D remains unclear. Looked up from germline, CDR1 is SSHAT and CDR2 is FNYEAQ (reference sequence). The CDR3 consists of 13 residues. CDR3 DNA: TGTGCTAGCAGCTTAGAACTGGACGAGACCCAGTACTTC. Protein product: CASSLELDETQYF. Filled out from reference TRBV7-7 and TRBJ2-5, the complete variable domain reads GAGVSQSPRYKVTKRGQDVTLRCDPISSHATLYWYQQALGQGPEFLTYFNYEAQPDKSGLPSDRFSAERPEGSISTLTIQRTEQRDSAMYRCASSLELDETQYFGPGTRLLVL.

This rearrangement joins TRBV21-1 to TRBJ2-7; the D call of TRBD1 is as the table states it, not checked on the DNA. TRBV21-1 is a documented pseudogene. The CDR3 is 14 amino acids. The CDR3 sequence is CASCQGADSYEQYF. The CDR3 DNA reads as TGTGCCAGTTGTCAGGGGGCGGACTCCTACGAGCAGTACTTC.

DNA of the CDR3: TGTGCCAGCAGCGCCGACAGGGTGGGGGAGACCCAGTACTTC. Translation gives CASSADRVGETQYF. The gene calls are TRBV9 and TRBJ2-5, with 7 bases aligning to TRBD1. The V gene end was trimmed by 3 bases and the J gene end by 5 bases; junction bases not matched to a gene: 7. The CDR3 runs 14 residues. Germline V gene data show CDR1 as SGDLS and CDR2 as YYNGEE.

CDR3 DNA sequence: TGTGCCAGTTTGGGTGGGCAGGAAGAGACCCAGTACTTC. This encodes CASLGGQEETQYF. The V gene is TRBV2, the J gene TRBJ2-5; D call uncertain. Germline V gene lookup returns CDR1 SNHLY and CDR2 FYNNEI. V lost 9 bases and J 3 bases, leaving 14 bases between the germline ends. There are 13 residues in the CDR3. The full variable domain, with the rest looked up from reference TRBV2 and TRBJ2-5, is EPEVTQTPSHQVTQMGQEVILRCVPISNHLYFYWYRQILGQKVEFLVSFYNNEISEKSEIFDDQFSVERPDGSNFTLKIRSTKLEDSAMYFCASLGGQEETQYFGPGTRLLVL.